The rows below give T cell receptor beta chains drawn from one sample of a study of OX40 agonist ivuxolimab in advanced cancers. TCRdb's table, derived via immunoSEQ multiplex PCR, lists solely in-frame clones and lacks some. Of 15,000 to 25,000 clones listed, around 80% are singletons. The sequencing used CD4+ or CD8+ T cells sorted from blood, collected in a trial of the OX40 agonist ivuxolimab. These receptors were taken from an adult with an advanced solid tumor such as melanoma, head and neck, liver or kidney cancer. Both conserved end residues are part of each CDR3. D genes are given only for firm matches.

D	J	V	CDR3
TRBD1	TRBJ2-7	TRBV6-6	CASSSTGGNYEQYF
-	TRBJ2-7	TRBV4-1	CASSQVKSYEQYF
-	TRBJ2-1	TRBV9	CASSVGGTANEQFF
-	TRBJ1-5	TRBV9	CASSEGRSSNQPQHF
-	TRBJ2-2	TRBV11-2	CASSSTVNTGELFF
TRBD1	TRBJ2-6	TRBV4-2	CASSQKGTGVVGANVLTF
TRBD2	TRBJ2-7	TRBV2	CASSEWVGGESYEQYF
-	TRBJ2-7	TRBV4-1	CASSQDRGYEQYF
TRBD1	TRBJ1-5	TRBV7-6	CASSVLTGGGNQPQHF
TRBD1	TRBJ2-1	TRBV5-1	CASSLPGQREQFF
-	TRBJ2-5	TRBV10-1	CASSDYRTTGETQYF
-	TRBJ1-6	TRBV30	CAWSTPGAASSPLHF
-	TRBJ2-7	TRBV5-4	CASRGMESSYEQYF
TRBD2	TRBJ2-1	TRBV7-6	CASSLMEASGGASYNEQFF
-	TRBJ1-1	TRBV7-9	CASRSTNRLNTEAFF
-	TRBJ1-5	TRBV28	CATRGITVGQPQHF
-	TRBJ2-5	TRBV5-1	CASSTGHGNKETQYF
TRBD2	TRBJ2-2	TRBV4-1	CASSQIAGGDGELFF
-	TRBJ2-7	TRBV11-2	CASSLDLEYEQYF
TRBD2	TRBJ2-1	TRBV6-4	CASSYPLAVAANEQFF
TRBD1	TRBJ2-1	TRBV29-1	CSVEDPSGTGNNEQFF
TRBD2	TRBJ2-7	TRBV6-6	CASSYGTSGYEQYF
-	TRBJ2-7	TRBV7-3	CASSLAPGLDSSYEQYF
-	TRBJ2-2	TRBV7-3	CASSLAYGGRMSNTGELFF
-	TRBJ1-3	TRBV6-6	CASRPTEHSGNTIYF
-	TRBJ2-7	TRBV2	CASMGGGRAYEQYF
-	TRBJ2-7	TRBV9	CASTPTGDGYEQYF
-	TRBJ2-2	TRBV6-5	CASSYSWELFF
-	TRBJ2-7	TRBV27	CASSFQGSYEQYF
-	TRBJ2-7	TRBV6-6	CASSYRGVHEQYF
-	TRBJ2-7	TRBV27	CASGDIYEQYF
TRBD1	TRBJ2-7	TRBV4-1	CASSQDIETGYEQYF
-	TRBJ2-7	TRBV4-3	CASSTGPQGEQYF
-	TRBJ2-7	TRBV2	CASSPAPYEQYF
TRBD2	TRBJ2-3	TRBV9	CASSMERGGSTDTQYF
-	TRBJ1-2	TRBV6-1	CASNEAQGGSLGYTF
-	TRBJ2-7	TRBV18	CASSPLYEQYF
-	TRBJ1-6	TRBV19	CAKPGHGNSPLHF
TRBD2	TRBJ2-5	TRBV11-2	CASSLGWTSGVETQYF
-	TRBJ2-2	TRBV25-1	CASIKQVRGAVF
TRBD1	TRBJ1-2	TRBV5-1	CASSSGQGDGYTF
-	TRBJ2-2	TRBV9	CASSVGQGLGGELFF
-	TRBJ1-2	TRBV27	CASAGGSLYGYTF
-	TRBJ2-3	TRBV9	CASSGLSTDTQYF
-	TRBJ2-1	TRBV27	CASSFKGSNEQFF
-	TRBJ1-5	TRBV7-9	CASSADSRNQPQHF
-	TRBJ2-5	TRBV7-9	CASSSGRETQYF
-	TRBJ1-4	TRBV6-5	CASSYSIQGGEKLFF
TRBD2	TRBJ2-1	TRBV4-1	CASSHASGFYNEQFF
-	TRBJ2-7	TRBV9	CASSVDRRPYEQYF
TRBD2	TRBJ2-3	TRBV6-5	CASSSSLAGGTDTQYF
-	TRBJ1-5	TRBV27	CASSLYAGHQPQHF
TRBD1	TRBJ1-1	TRBV27	CASKTTGYTEAFF